These 3 T cell receptor beta chains originate from one sample sequenced in a study of blood T cell repertoires in COVID-19 (dated by TCRdb to about 2020). Library preparation employed the immunoSEQ multiplex PCR assay. What TCRdb holds here is the immuneACCESS table cut down to in-frame rearrangements. Part of the clones is not present; checked against another copy, under half of the missing clones reflect an unresolved V gene, and the others are unexplained. The sample table shows some 130,000 clones, and around 87% are seen once. The ten most abundant clones make up 2.5% of the sample. Material for sequencing was peripheral blood. These receptors all stem from a man aged 50-59 years with active COVID-19.

The chain carries TRBV7-8 and TRBJ1-5; tentatively, D is TRBD1 (6 bases). Trimming took 2 bases from V and 1 from J, leaving 9 bases between them. The CDR3 consists of 15 residues. Germline loops: CDR1 SGHVS, CDR2 FQNEAQ. Written as DNA, the CDR3 is TGTGCCAGCAGCTTATCAGGGGACAGCAATCAGCCCCAGCATTTT. Protein sequence: CASSLSGDSNQPQHF.

The V call is TRBV5-4, the J call TRBJ2-1, with 9 bases that match TRBD2. There are 17 residues in the CDR3. CDR1 is SGHNT, CDR2 YYREEE, per germline (reference sequence). Trimming cost V 6 bases and J 0 bases; bases outside gene matches: 10. The CDR3, as DNA: TGTGCCAGCACCGTATTAGTAGCGGGGGTCTCCTACAATGAGCAGTTCTTC. This gives the protein CASTVLVAGVSYNEQFF. The variable domain in full, completed from reference TRBV5-4 and TRBJ2-1, reads ETGVTQSPTHLIKTRGQQVTLRCSSQSGHNTVSWYQQALGQGPQFIFQYYREEENGRGNFPPRFSGLQFPNYSSELNVNALELDDSALYLCASTVLVAGVSYNEQFFGPGTRLTVL.

Written as DNA, the CDR3 is TGTGCCAGCAGCTTAGTTGGACTAGTCGGTGAGCAGTTCTTC. This encodes CASSLVGLVGEQFF. The rearrangement links TRBV7-2 to TRBJ2-1; 7 bases fit TRBD2. Germline V CDR1 and CDR2: SGHTA, FQGNSA. This CDR3 is built from 14 residues. The V segment lost 1 base and the J segment 9 bases; nucleotides outside the gene matches: 6.